Following are 24 T cell receptor beta chains from one sample sequenced in a study of T cell clones after liver transplantation. TCRdb's copy holds only in-frame clones and misses some; the assay was immunoSEQ multiplex PCR. The data contain about 75,000 clones, over 85% of them singletons. Sequencing was performed on CD4+ T cells from blood, taken before liver transplant. The receptors shown here come from a human donor who received a liver transplant.

This chain links TRBV5-1 with TRBJ2-7, with no clear D. V was cut by 4 bases and J by 0 bases, with 11 bases left in between. The germline gives CDR1 SGHRS, CDR2 YFSETQ. CDR3 length: 14 residues. The CDR3 nucleotides read TGCGCCAGCAGCGGGAATACCGCCTCCTACGAGCAGTACTTC. Amino acids: CASSGNTASYEQYF.

The chain couples TRBV2 to TRBJ1-4; TRBD1 matches at 9 bases. CDR3 length: 17 amino acids. The trim removed 7 bases at V and 10 bases at J, leaving 19 bases unmatched. Germline-derived CDR1 and CDR2 are SNHLY and FYNNEI. DNA of the CDR3: TGTGCCAGCAACGAAAATTGGTCGGGACAGGGATTACGAAAACTGTTTTTT. Amino acids: CASNENWSGQGLRKLFF.

In nucleotides, the CDR3 is TGTGCCAGCAGTGGGGACGTTGCAGAGACCCAGTACTTC. It specifies CASSGDVAETQYF. This rearrangement joins TRBV2 to TRBJ2-5; D possibly uses TRBD1 or TRBD2 (5 bases each). V was pared by 4 bases and J by 4 bases, with 10 bases between. Germline CDR1 SNHLY, CDR2 FYNNEI. The CDR3 covers 13 residues.

V and J are TRBV11-2 and TRBJ2-5; tentatively, D is TRBD2 (5 bases). V lost 0 bases and J 5 bases, leaving 7 bases between the germline ends. The CDR3 is 13 residues long. The germline gives CDR1 SGHAT, CDR2 FQNNGV. CDR3 sequence: CASSLDSGETQYF. The CDR3 DNA follows: TGTGCCAGCAGCTTAGATTCGGGGGAGACCCAGTACTTC.

The rearrangement links TRBV30 to TRBJ1-1, with a possible D match to TRBD1 (6 bases). Per germline, CDR1 GTSNPN and CDR2 SVGIG (reference sequence). The CDR3 consists of 15 residues. Trimming pared 2 bases from V and 4 bases from J, leaving 17 bases between. The CDR3 DNA sequence: TGTGCCTGGAGTCCTTTGACAGGCCCCGCCACTGAAGCTTTCTTT. Its protein product is CAWSPLTGPATEAFF.

This chain connects TRBV11-3 to TRBJ2-7, with D maybe TRBD1 (6 bases). The CDR3 loop spans 13 amino acids. The germline CDR1 and CDR2 sequences are SGHNT and YENEEA. Trimming left V 5 bases short and J 6 bases short, with 14 bases between. The DNA for the CDR3 is TGTGCCAGCAGCAACAGGGAGCTCAGCGAGCAGTACTTC. The encoded protein is CASSNRELSEQYF.

The V gene is TRBV30, the J gene TRBJ1-2; 7 nucleotides line up with TRBD1. Germline V gene lookup returns CDR1 GTSNPN and CDR2 SVGIG (reference sequence). CDR3 length: 13 residues. Unmatched junction bases numbered 3, after V lost 5 bases and J lost 0 bases. As DNA, the CDR3 is TGTGCCTGGCAGGGGGGAGCTAACTATGGCTACACCTTC. This gives the protein CAWQGGANYGYTF.

J is TRBJ1-3 and V is TRBV4-3; D is unresolved. Germline assignment: CDR1 LGHNA and CDR2 YSLEER. The length of the CDR3 is 15 residues. The V gene lost 3 bases and the J gene lost 0 bases, with 9 bases spanning the gap. The chain's CDR3 is CASSHRLLSGNTIYF. For the CDR3, the DNA is TGCGCCAGCAGCCACCGCCTCCTCTCTGGAAACACCATATATTTT.

J is TRBJ2-7 and V is TRBV6-1, with D possibly TRBD2 on 7 matching bases. CDR1 and CDR2 (germline): MNHNS, SASEGT. Trimming left V 10 bases short and J 3 bases short, with 19 bases between. The CDR3 covers 14 residues. The CDR3 bases are TGTGCCACCAGATTGAGGGAGGGGGTCTACGAGCAGTACTTC. This encodes CATRLREGVYEQYF.

The genes are TRBV30 and TRBJ1-4, with 12 bases matching TRBD1. Germline CDR1 and CDR2: GTSNPN and SVGIG (reference sequence). Trimming cost V 7 bases and J 5 bases; bases outside gene matches: 17. The CDR3 extends over 18 amino acids. The CDR3 DNA follows: TGTGCCTCCATTGGAACCGCCGGGACAGGGGGCTTCAATGAAAAACTGTTTTTT. Translating it yields CASIGTAGTGGFNEKLFF.

This chain uses TRBV7-9 with TRBJ2-5; D may be TRBD2 (6 bases). The CDR3 has 14 amino acids. Per the germline V gene, CDR1 is SEHNR and CDR2 is FQNEAQ (reference sequence). Trimming left V 5 bases short and J 3 bases short, with 13 bases between. The CDR3 DNA sequence: TGTGCCAGCAGCCTAGGGACTTTGGAAGAGACCCAGTACTTC. Protein product: CASSLGTLEETQYF.

The table lists this clone with a count of one. V usage is TRBV2 and J usage is TRBJ2-7; possible D gene TRBD2, 6 bases. V gave up 0 bases and J gave up 3 bases, with 12 bases separating them. Germline V gene data show CDR1 as SNHLY and CDR2 as FYNNEI. The CDR3 extends over 15 amino acids. The CDR3 DNA follows: TGTGCCAGCAGTGAAGCGGATTCGGGGGTCTACGAGCAGTACTTC. This encodes CASSEADSGVYEQYF.

Details on this clone: The junction differs from germline at one of its ends, possibly a read error. The chain is built from TRBV7-7 and TRBJ2-3; 8 bases align to TRBD2. The CDR3 has 15 amino acids. The germline V gene has CDR1 SSHAT and CDR2 FNYEAQ (reference sequence). CDR3 nucleotides: TGTGCTAGCAGCTTGGCTAGCGGGTCAGCAGATACGCAGTATTTT. This translates into CASSLASGSADTQYF.

This chain joins TRBV10-3 and TRBJ1-1; possibly TRBD1 for D (6 bases). Trimming shortened V by 2 bases and J by 1 base, and 8 bases separated the two germline ends. From germline, CDR1 is ENHRY and CDR2 SYGVKD. The CDR3 totals 14 residues. CDR3 amino acids: CAISEPQGNTEAFF. The CDR3 DNA reads TGTGCCATCAGTGAGCCACAGGGGAACACTGAAGCTTTCTTT.

The chain couples TRBV7-9 to TRBJ1-1; D may be TRBD1 (5 bases). This CDR3 has 13 amino acids. Trimming shortened V by 4 bases and J by 4 bases, and 10 bases separated the two germline ends. Germline V CDR1 and CDR2: SEHNR, FQNEAQ (reference sequence). CDR3 sequence: CASSSSGGTEAFF. The CDR3 DNA reads as TGTGCCAGCAGCTCCTCGGGGGGCACTGAAGCTTTCTTT.

The V gene is TRBV28, the J gene TRBJ2-3; D may be TRBD1 or TRBD2 (5 bases each). This CDR3 region has 15 residues. The germline CDR1 and CDR2 sequences are MDHEN and SYDVKM. Trimming shortened V by 5 bases and J by 6 bases, and 18 bases separated the two germline ends. CDR3 nucleotide sequence: TGTGCCAGCAGTGGGGGTATGGACTCCCCGGATACGCAGTATTTT. Translated: CASSGGMDSPDTQYF.

This chain joins TRBV27 and TRBJ2-3; the match to TRBD2 covers 11 bases. Looked up from germline, CDR1 is MNHEY and CDR2 is SMNVEV (reference sequence). After removal of 6 bases from V and 10 bases from J, the junction contained 15 bases not matched to a gene. The CDR3 contains 16 residues. DNA for the CDR3: TGTGCCAGCAGATCACTAGCGGGAGCCCAGTGGGGTGCGCAGTATTTT. Translated: CASRSLAGAQWGAQYF.

This clone was counted only a few times. V is TRBV28 and J is TRBJ1-1; D call uncertain. The CDR3 consists of 15 residues. The V end was cut by 7 bases, the J end by 0 bases, with 15 bases between. Germline loops: CDR1 MDHEN, CDR2 SYDVKM. CDR3 amino acids: CASTMIGRMNTEAFF. The CDR3, as DNA: TGTGCCAGCACGATGATCGGGCGTATGAACACTGAAGCTTTCTTT.

The chain has TRBV5-6 and TRBJ2-4; D is undetermined. Germline assignment: CDR1 SGHDT and CDR2 YYEEEE. This CDR3 region has 11 residues. V was clipped by 2 bases and J by 7 bases, with 4 bases between them. CDR3 sequence: CASSFRNIQYF. The CDR3, as DNA: TGTGCCAGCAGCTTCCGGAACATTCAGTACTTC.

This clone was counted between two and nine times. The chain links TRBV27 to TRBJ2-1, with D perhaps matching TRBD1 (5 bases). The CDR3 contains 14 residues. Trimming pared 2 bases from V and 6 bases from J, leaving 11 bases between. Germline lookup yields CDR1 MNHEY and CDR2 SMNVEV (reference sequence). The CDR3 is CASSLQGKSNEQFF. The CDR3 DNA is TGTGCCAGCAGTTTACAGGGCAAGTCCAATGAGCAGTTCTTC.

The chain links TRBV11-2 to TRBJ2-5; 13 nucleotides agree with TRBD2. CDR1 is SGHAT, CDR2 FQNNGV, per germline. V was pared by 5 bases and J by 3 bases, with 3 bases of the junction left unmatched. The CDR3 spans 15 residues. For the CDR3, the DNA is TGTGCCAGCAGCCCAGGACTAGCGGGAGAAGAGACCCAGTACTTC. Its protein product is CASSPGLAGEETQYF.

The rearrangement links TRBV7-3 to TRBJ2-1, with 10 nucleotides matching TRBD1. The V and J ends lost 5 bases and 10 bases, in that order; junction bases with no gene match: 5. The CDR3 is 13 residues long. From germline, CDR1 is SGHTA and CDR2 FQGTGA. For the CDR3, the DNA is TGTGCCAGCAGCCGGGACAGGGGCGGCGAGCAGTTCTTC. Translating gives CASSRDRGGEQFF.

The chain combines TRBV5-4 with TRBJ2-1; TRBD2 matches at 13 bases. The CDR3 has 16 residues. In germline, CDR1 is SGHNT, CDR2 YYREEE (reference sequence). The junction had 7 bases not matched to a gene; V was cut back by 6 bases and J by 4 bases. This CDR3 reads CASMATSGRGYNEQFF. Here the CDR3 DNA reads TGTGCCAGCATGGCTACTAGCGGGAGGGGGTACAATGAGCAGTTCTTC.

This chain links TRBV4-3 with TRBJ2-3, with D unclear. This CDR3 contains 12 residues. Trimming took 0 bases from V and 5 from J, leaving 3 bases between them. Germline V lookup: CDR1 LGHNA, CDR2 YSLEER. DNA for the CDR3: TGCGCCAGCAGCCAAGAGGGAGATACGCAGTATTTT. Its translation is CASSQEGDTQYF.